The present entry profiles one T cell receptor beta chain with its context. Read coverage stops 3 residues before the CDR3 terminus; the germline J gene supplies the remainder. The data derive from a study of Tregs in tolerant kidney transplant recipients. This CDR3 has 14 amino acids. With V trimmed by 5 bases and J by 0 bases, 4 bases remained unmatched. The germline CDR1 and CDR2 sequences are SQVTM and ANQGSEA. The table came from immunoSEQ multiplex PCR; TCRdb's copy has only in-frame clones and leaves some out. The sample table sets out around 48,000 clones. The chain couples TRBV29-1 to TRBJ2-5; 9 bases agree with TRBD1. The TCR sequence derives from a human donor who received a combined kidney and bone marrow transplant. Sequences were derived from CD4+ T cells from blood, sampled before the transplant. Here the CDR3 reads CSVTGQGNQETQYF. Incomplete CDR3 DNA: TGCAGCGTTACGGGACAGGGAAACCAAGAGACC. Full variable domain (missing parts from reference TRBV29-1 and TRBJ2-5): SAVISQKPSRDICQRGTSLTIQCQVDSQVTMMFWYRQQPGQSLTLIATANQGSEATYESGFVIDKFPISRPNLTFSTLTVSNMSPEDSSIYLCSVTGQGNQETQYFGPGTRLLVL.